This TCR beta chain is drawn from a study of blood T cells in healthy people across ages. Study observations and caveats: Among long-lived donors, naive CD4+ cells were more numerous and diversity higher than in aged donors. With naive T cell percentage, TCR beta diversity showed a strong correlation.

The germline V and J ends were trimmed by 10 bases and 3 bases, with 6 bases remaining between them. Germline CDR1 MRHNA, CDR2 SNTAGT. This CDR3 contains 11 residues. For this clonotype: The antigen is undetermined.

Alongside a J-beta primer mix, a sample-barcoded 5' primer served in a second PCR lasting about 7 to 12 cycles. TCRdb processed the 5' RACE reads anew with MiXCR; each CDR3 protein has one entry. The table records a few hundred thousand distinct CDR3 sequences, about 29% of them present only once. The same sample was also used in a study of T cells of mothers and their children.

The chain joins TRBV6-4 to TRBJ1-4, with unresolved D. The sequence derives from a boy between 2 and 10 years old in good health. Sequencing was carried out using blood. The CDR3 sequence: CATQSNEKLFF. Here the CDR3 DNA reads TGTGCCACCCAGTCTAATGAAAAACTGTTTTTT.